A single sample is the source of the 28 T cell receptor beta chains below, sequenced in a study of cytomegalovirus exposure and HLA in healthy donors. In the PCR, 60 Vbeta and 13 Jbeta primers were used. Assay used: immunoSEQ multiplex PCR; TCRdb lists only in-frame clones, some missing. The sample yields under 90,000 clones, roughly 70% seen once. Specimen: PBMCs. Receptors originate from a man in his forties in good health and CMV-seropositive.

The chain combines TRBV5-4 with TRBJ2-5; 12 bases line up with TRBD2. V lost 0 bases to trimming and J lost 6 bases; unmatched junction nucleotides: 3. The CDR3 sequence is 15 residues long. Germline values: CDR1 SGHNT, CDR2 YYREEE (reference sequence). The CDR3 reads CASSLGTSGTKTQYF. The DNA for the CDR3 is TGTGCCAGCAGCTTGGGGACTAGCGGGACCAAGACCCAGTACTTC.

A few counts support this clone. The J gene is TRBJ1-2, the V gene TRBV7-8; 8 positions match TRBD1. Looked up from germline, CDR1 is SGHVS and CDR2 is FQNEAQ. The CDR3 spans 14 residues. The V segment lost 0 bases and the J segment 7 bases; nucleotides outside the gene matches: 4. CDR3 DNA sequence: TGTGCCAGCAGCTTAGCAGGACAGGGATTTGGCTACACCTTC. Protein: CASSLAGQGFGYTF.

This clone came up once. The rearrangement links TRBV19 to TRBJ2-2; weak D call: TRBD2 (6 bases). The CDR3 extends over 15 amino acids. The germline V and J ends were trimmed by 4 bases and 5 bases, with 14 bases remaining between them. Germline V gene sequence: CDR1 LNHDA, CDR2 SQIVND (reference sequence). The CDR3 nucleotides read TGTGCCAGTAGTACCGGGCTAGCGTCAACCGGGGAGCTGTTTTTT. It yields the protein CASSTGLASTGELFF. Using reference TRBV19 and TRBJ2-2 for the parts outside the CDR3, the full variable domain is DGGITQSPKYLFRKEGQNVTLSCEQNLNHDAMYWYRQDPGQGLRLIYYSQIVNDFQKGDIAEGYSVSREKKESFPLTVTSAQKNPTAFYLCASSTGLASTGELFFGEGSRLTVL.

This chain uses TRBV6-4 with TRBJ2-1; possibly TRBD2 for D (5 bases). The V gene lost 6 bases and the J gene lost 7 bases, with 19 bases spanning the gap. Germline CDR1 MRHNA, CDR2 SNTAGT. The CDR3 is 15 residues long. CDR3 coding DNA: TGTGCCAGCAGGACGGGGTCGGACCATACTAATGAGCAGTTCTTC. It specifies CASRTGSDHTNEQFF.

This chain connects TRBV18 to TRBJ1-2; 7 bases map to TRBD1. Germline loops: CDR1 KGHSH, CDR2 LQKENI. V dropped 4 bases and J dropped 8; count of bases not matched to a gene: 7. This CDR3 has 13 residues. CDR3 loop: CASSRGQTEGYTF. The CDR3 bases are TGTGCCAGCTCACGGGGACAGACGGAGGGCTACACCTTC.

This clone has a single count. The chain carries TRBV4-1 and TRBJ1-5; 7 nucleotides align to TRBD1. With V trimmed by 4 bases and J by 3 bases, 6 bases remained unmatched. The germline V gene encodes CDR1 MGHRA and CDR2 YSYEKL. The CDR3 is 15 residues long. The CDR3 DNA is TGCGCCAGCAGCCCATCGACAGGGAACAATCAGCCCCAGCATTTT. Residues: CASSPSTGNNQPQHF.

The V gene is TRBV4-1, the J gene TRBJ2-7; maybe TRBD1 (6 bases). Trimming pared 3 bases from V and 0 bases from J, leaving 15 bases between. CDR3 size: 16 residues. Germline V lookup: CDR1 MGHRA, CDR2 YSYEKL. In DNA form, the CDR3 reads TGCGCCAGCAGCCAGGGACCGGGACACAGCTCCTACGAGCAGTACTTC. Translated: CASSQGPGHSSYEQYF.

In the case of this clone: Relative to the germline gene, one junction end is altered; a read error may explain this. The chain has TRBV7-9 and TRBJ1-2, with D maybe TRBD1 (6 bases). The CDR3 runs 15 residues. Germline lookup yields CDR1 SEHNR and CDR2 FQNEAQ (reference sequence). This CDR3 is CSSSLGHRENYGYTF. Here the CDR3 DNA reads TGTTCCAGCAGCTTAGGGCACAGGGAAAACTATGGCTACACCTTC.

The chain links TRBV4-3 to TRBJ1-6; no clear D. Trimming left V 0 bases short and J 7 bases short, with 10 bases between. From germline, CDR1 is LGHNA and CDR2 YSLEER. The CDR3 consists of 15 residues. The CDR3 reads CASSQDEGSNSPLHF. The CDR3 nucleotides read TGCGCCAGCAGCCAAGATGAGGGTTCCAATTCACCCCTCCACTTT.

This clone has a count of ten or more. V and J are TRBV7-9 and TRBJ2-7; 7 nucleotides match TRBD1. Germline V gene lookup returns CDR1 SEHNR and CDR2 FQNEAQ (reference sequence). The CDR3 runs 14 residues. With V trimmed by 3 bases and J by 2 bases, 4 bases remained unmatched. The CDR3 here is CASSFGTEPYEQYF. CDR3 bases: TGTGCCAGCAGCTTCGGGACAGAGCCCTACGAGCAGTACTTC.

The chain combines TRBV9 with TRBJ1-5; tentative D call: TRBD1 (6 bases). CDR1 is SGDLS, CDR2 YYNGEE, per germline. V gave up 3 bases and J gave up 6 bases, with 13 bases separating them. The CDR3 sequence is 14 residues long. The CDR3 spells CASSASGAAQPQHF. The CDR3, as DNA: TGTGCCAGCAGCGCATCAGGGGCGGCTCAGCCCCAGCATTTT.

V is TRBV19 and J is TRBJ1-2; perhaps TRBD1 as D (6 bases). Germline values: CDR1 LNHDA, CDR2 SQIVND (reference sequence). The CDR3 loop spans 15 amino acids. The V and J ends lost 6 bases and 1 base respectively, with 15 bases between them. The CDR3: CASRLGQTFNYGYTF. The CDR3 DNA reads as TGTGCCAGTAGACTTGGACAGACATTTAACTATGGCTACACCTTC.

In its sample, this clone was seen once. This chain connects TRBV11-3 to TRBJ2-1, with 7 positions matching TRBD2. CDR3 size: 16 residues. With 1 base clipped from V and 3 bases from J, the junction kept 6 bases outside the gene matches. CDR1 and CDR2 from the germline V gene are SGHNT and YENEEA. CDR3 sequence: CASSLGGGLDYNEQFF. The DNA for the CDR3 is TGTGCCAGCAGCTTAGGGGGGGGGTTAGACTACAATGAGCAGTTCTTC. Full variable domain (outside the CDR3, taken from reference TRBV11-3 and TRBJ2-1): EAGVVQSPRYKIIEKKQPVAFWCNPISGHNTLYWYLQNLGQGPELLIRYENEEAVDDSQLPKDRFSAERLKGVDSTLKIQPAELGDSAVYLCASSLGGGLDYNEQFFGPGTRLTVL.

The chain uses TRBV5-1 and TRBJ2-5, with TRBD2 matching over 10 bases. Trimming at V came to 5 bases and at J to 4 bases, leaving 8 bases not matched to a gene. CDR3 length equals 15 residues. Germline CDR1 is SGHRS and CDR2 is YFSETQ. The CDR3 region has the DNA TGCGCCAGCAGTCAGGGAGCGGGGGGGAGAGAGACCCAGTACTTC. Translation: CASSQGAGGRETQYF.

The CDR3 reads CASVGRRSSYEQYF. The CDR3 DNA is TGTGCTAGTGTTGGGCGCAGGTCCTCCTACGAGCAGTACTTC. V and J are TRBV12-5 and TRBJ2-7; D gene ambiguous. The CDR3 loop spans 14 amino acids. Trimming took 7 bases from V and 0 from J, leaving 13 bases between them. Germline loops: CDR1 LGHNT, CDR2 FRNRAP. Looking up the rest from reference TRBV12-5 and TRBJ2-7 gives the full variable domain: DARVTQTPRHKVTEMGQEVTMRCQPILGHNTVFWYRQTMMQGLELLAYFRNRAPLDDSGMPKDRFSAEMPDATLATLKIQPSEPRDSAVYFCASVGRRSSYEQYFGPGTRLTVT.

This chain uses TRBV7-2 with TRBJ1-2; 7 bases fit TRBD1. This CDR3 contains 18 residues. V was pared by 5 bases and J by 0 bases, with 15 bases of the junction left unmatched. Germline lookup yields CDR1 SGHTA and CDR2 FQGNSA. The CDR3, as DNA: TGTGCCAGCAGCCTAAAAGGGGGTACCGGGACAGCTAACTATGGCTACACCTTC. Amino acids: CASSLKGGTGTANYGYTF.

This clone was counted ten times or more. CDR3: CASSYSLEGTEAFF. In nucleotides, the CDR3 is TGTGCCAGCAGTTACTCGTTAGAGGGCACTGAAGCTTTCTTT. The chain employs TRBV6-5 and TRBJ1-1; D not resolved. This CDR3 comprises 14 residues. Germline V CDR1 and CDR2: MNHEY, SVGAGI. Trimming removed 0 bases from V and 4 bases from J, with 9 bases in between.

This chain links TRBV4-2 with TRBJ2-3; TRBD2 matches 12 bases. The CDR3 extends over 17 amino acids. Per the germline V gene, CDR1 is LGHNA and CDR2 is YNFKEQ. J gave up 2 bases and V 3 bases, and 6 bases lay outside the gene matches. DNA of the CDR3: TGTGCCAGCAGCCAGGCTAGCGGGGGGGCCTCCACAGATACGCAGTATTTT. It specifies CASSQASGGASTDTQYF.

The V and J genes are TRBV10-3 and TRBJ2-3, with 7 bases that match TRBD2. J lost 0 bases, V lost 4 bases, and 4 bases had no gene match. This CDR3 is 15 amino acids long. Germline values: CDR1 ENHRY, CDR2 SYGVKD. CDR3 sequence: CAISGSSGSTDTQYF. Here the CDR3 DNA reads TGTGCCATCAGTGGAAGTAGCGGGAGCACAGATACGCAGTATTTT.

In nucleotides, the CDR3 is TGTGCCTGGAGTGCTAGGGGGGGACAAGAGACCCAGTACTTC. This sequence encodes CAWSARGGQETQYF. The chain combines TRBV30 with TRBJ2-5; weak D call: TRBD2 (7 bases). The CDR3 has 14 amino acids. Germline V lookup: CDR1 GTSNPN, CDR2 SVGIG (reference sequence). Between the trimmed V and J ends, which lost 1 base and 2 bases, there was a span of 11 bases.

The CDR3 loop is CASSYPGTANSPLHF. The CDR3 DNA reads as TGTGCCAGCAGTTATCCCGGGACAGCTAATTCACCCCTCCACTTT. The genes are TRBV6-6 and TRBJ1-6; 7 bases line up with TRBD1. Per the germline V gene, CDR1 is MNHNY and CDR2 is SVGAGI (reference sequence). This CDR3 is built from 15 residues. The junction had 5 bases not matched to a gene; V was cut back by 3 bases and J by 6 bases.

This clone appeared a single time. V gene TRBV2 combines with J gene TRBJ1-3; D ambiguous. Trimming took 5 bases from V and 0 from J, leaving 14 bases between them. CDR3 length equals 16 residues. Per the germline V gene, CDR1 is SNHLY and CDR2 is FYNNEI. DNA for the CDR3: TGTGCCAGCAGTCCCTTGCAGGCCTTCTCTGGAAACACCATATATTTT. This encodes CASSPLQAFSGNTIYF.

The chain employs TRBV5-1 and TRBJ2-7; 7 bases align to TRBD1. The V gene end was trimmed by 0 bases and the J gene end by 2 bases; junction bases not matched to a gene: 8. Germline lookup yields CDR1 SGHRS and CDR2 YFSETQ. There are 16 residues in the CDR3. This CDR3 is CASSLAVSQGAYEQYF. The CDR3 nucleotides are TGCGCCAGCAGCTTGGCCGTATCGCAGGGGGCCTACGAGCAGTACTTC. Full variable domain (remainder filled in from reference TRBV5-1 and TRBJ2-7): KAGVTQTPRYLIKTRGQQVTLSCSPISGHRSVSWYQQTPGQGLQFLFEYFSETQRNKGNFPGRFSGRQFSNSRSEMNVSTLELGDSALYLCASSLAVSQGAYEQYFGPGTRLTVT.

Only a few counts were recorded for this clone. J is TRBJ2-5 and V is TRBV27; 8 nucleotides agree with TRBD2. This CDR3 region has 15 residues. Germline assignment: CDR1 MNHEY and CDR2 SMNVEV (reference sequence). V was clipped by 5 bases and J by 0 bases; unmatched bases: 5. As DNA, the CDR3 is TGTGCCAGCAGTCTCTCGACTAGCGACCAAGAGACCCAGTACTTC. Translated, it gives CASSLSTSDQETQYF.

The chain joins TRBV9 to TRBJ1-4; 7 bases fit TRBD1. After removal of 0 bases from V and 5 bases from J, the junction contained 4 bases not matched to a gene. Germline CDR1 SGDLS, CDR2 YYNGEE. The CDR3 is made up of 15 amino acids. CDR3 protein: CASSVGSGGNEKLFF. CDR3 bases: TGTGCCAGCAGCGTAGGATCAGGGGGAAATGAAAAACTGTTTTTT.

The genes are TRBV5-4 and TRBJ2-1; TRBD2 is a possible D gene (5 bases). Trimming took 3 bases from V and 5 from J, leaving 18 bases between them. The CDR3 has 16 residues. The germline V gene has CDR1 SGHNT and CDR2 YYREEE (reference sequence). For the CDR3, the DNA is TGTGCCAGCAGCTCACTTCGCGGAGGTAGGGACAATGAGCAGTTCTTC. This codes for CASSSLRGGRDNEQFF.

The chain uses TRBV28 and TRBJ1-2; D perhaps matches TRBD1 (6 bases). This CDR3 is 15 amino acids long. V shed 2 bases and J shed 2 bases, with 12 bases lying between them. Germline CDR1 is MDHEN and CDR2 is SYDVKM. The CDR3: CASSLAGTSNYGYTF. CDR3 DNA: TGTGCCAGCAGTTTAGCCGGGACATCGAACTATGGCTACACCTTC.

This rearrangement joins TRBV9 to TRBJ1-6; 10 positions agree with TRBD1. CDR3 length: 14 residues. CDR1 is SGDLS and CDR2 is YYNGEE in the germline V gene. With V trimmed by 6 bases and J by 7 bases, 4 bases remained unmatched. The CDR3 protein is CASTQGQGNSPLHF. The CDR3 DNA is TGTGCCAGCACCCAGGGACAGGGGAATTCACCCCTCCACTTT. The variable domain in full, with the rest retrieved from reference TRBV9 and TRBJ1-6, is DSGVTQTPKHLITATGQRVTLRCSPRSGDLSVYWYQQSLDQGLQFLIQYYNGEERAKGNILERFSAQQFPDLHSELNLSSLELGDSALYFCASTQGQGNSPLHFGNGTRLTVT.